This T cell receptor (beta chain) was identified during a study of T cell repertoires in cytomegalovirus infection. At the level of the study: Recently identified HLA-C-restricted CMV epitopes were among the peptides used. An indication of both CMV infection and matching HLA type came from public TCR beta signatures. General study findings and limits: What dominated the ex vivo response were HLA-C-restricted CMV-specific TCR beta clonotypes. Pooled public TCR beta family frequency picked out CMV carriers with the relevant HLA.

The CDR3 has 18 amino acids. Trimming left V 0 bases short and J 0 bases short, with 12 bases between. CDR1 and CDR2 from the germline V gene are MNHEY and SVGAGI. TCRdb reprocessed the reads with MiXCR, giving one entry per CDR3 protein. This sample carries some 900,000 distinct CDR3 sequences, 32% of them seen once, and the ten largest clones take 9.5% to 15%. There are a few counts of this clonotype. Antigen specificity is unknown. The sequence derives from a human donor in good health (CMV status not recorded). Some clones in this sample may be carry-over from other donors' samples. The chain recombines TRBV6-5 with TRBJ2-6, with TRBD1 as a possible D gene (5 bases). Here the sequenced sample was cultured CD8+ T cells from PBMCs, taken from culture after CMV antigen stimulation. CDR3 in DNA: TGTGCCAGCAGTTACTCTGCAGGGAAATACTCTGGGGCCAACGTCCTGACTTTC. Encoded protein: CASSYSAGKYSGANVLTF.